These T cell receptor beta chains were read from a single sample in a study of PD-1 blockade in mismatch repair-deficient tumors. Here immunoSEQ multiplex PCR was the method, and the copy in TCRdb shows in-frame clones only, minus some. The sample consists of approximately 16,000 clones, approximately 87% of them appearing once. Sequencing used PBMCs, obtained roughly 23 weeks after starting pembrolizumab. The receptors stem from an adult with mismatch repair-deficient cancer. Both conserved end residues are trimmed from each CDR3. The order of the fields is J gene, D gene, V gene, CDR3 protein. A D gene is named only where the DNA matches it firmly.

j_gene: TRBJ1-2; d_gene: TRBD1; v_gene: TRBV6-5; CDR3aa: ASSPGTGGGYGYT
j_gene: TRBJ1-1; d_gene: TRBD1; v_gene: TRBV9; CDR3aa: ASSVVGQGDTEAF
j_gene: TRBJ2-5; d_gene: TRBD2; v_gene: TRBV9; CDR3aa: ASSHSGRWETQY
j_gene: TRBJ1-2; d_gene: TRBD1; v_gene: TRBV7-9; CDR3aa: ASSPGQGDGYT
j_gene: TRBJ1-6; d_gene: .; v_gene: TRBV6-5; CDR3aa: ASSYSSGSSSPLH
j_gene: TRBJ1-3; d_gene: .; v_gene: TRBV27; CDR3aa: ASSTLGPRNTIY
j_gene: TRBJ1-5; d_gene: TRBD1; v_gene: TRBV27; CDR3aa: ASSLQKGANQPQH
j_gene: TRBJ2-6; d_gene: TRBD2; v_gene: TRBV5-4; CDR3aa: ASVSGRDGANVLT
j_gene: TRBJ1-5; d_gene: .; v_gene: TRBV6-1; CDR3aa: ASNPGGTNQPQH
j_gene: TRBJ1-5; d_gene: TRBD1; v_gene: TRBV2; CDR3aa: ASNDRDSNQPQH
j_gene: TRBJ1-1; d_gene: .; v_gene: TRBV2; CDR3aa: ASSEQGNTEAF
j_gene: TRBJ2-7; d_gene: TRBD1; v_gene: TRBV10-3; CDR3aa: ASQGQASYEQY
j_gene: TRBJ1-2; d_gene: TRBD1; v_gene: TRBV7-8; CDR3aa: ASSRTGWGYT
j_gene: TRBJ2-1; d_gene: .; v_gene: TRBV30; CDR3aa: AWRGDRATAGGPWSYNEQF
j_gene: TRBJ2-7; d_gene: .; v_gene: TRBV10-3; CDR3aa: AISESGSDSYEQY
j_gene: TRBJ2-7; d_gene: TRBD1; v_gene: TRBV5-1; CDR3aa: ASSTGQVGPYEQY
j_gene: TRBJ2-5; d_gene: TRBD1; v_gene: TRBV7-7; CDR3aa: ASSIGQGGETQY
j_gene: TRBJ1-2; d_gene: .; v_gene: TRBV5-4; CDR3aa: ASSPPGGGNSGYGYT
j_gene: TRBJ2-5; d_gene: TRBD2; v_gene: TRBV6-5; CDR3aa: ASSPRTSGETQY
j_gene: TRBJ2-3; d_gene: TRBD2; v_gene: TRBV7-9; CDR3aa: ASSRPPSGSTTDTQY
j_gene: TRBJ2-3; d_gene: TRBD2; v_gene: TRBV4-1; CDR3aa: ASSQEGLDTDTQY
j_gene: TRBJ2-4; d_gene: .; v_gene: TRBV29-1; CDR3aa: SVDWGLQRY
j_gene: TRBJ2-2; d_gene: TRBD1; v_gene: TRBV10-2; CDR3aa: ASSEALGQGLSTGELF
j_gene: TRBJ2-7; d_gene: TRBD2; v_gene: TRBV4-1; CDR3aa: ASRSGAAGGYEQY
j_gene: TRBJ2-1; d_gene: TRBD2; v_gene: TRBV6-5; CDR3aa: ASRPSSGYNEQF
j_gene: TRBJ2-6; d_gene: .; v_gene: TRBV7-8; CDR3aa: ASSPVGVFGANVLT
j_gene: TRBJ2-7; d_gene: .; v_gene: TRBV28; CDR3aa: ASRDSSSYEQY
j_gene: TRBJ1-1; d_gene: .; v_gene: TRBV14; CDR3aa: ASSQDRGTEAF
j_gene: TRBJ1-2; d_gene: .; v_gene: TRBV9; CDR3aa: ASSVGGVGGYT
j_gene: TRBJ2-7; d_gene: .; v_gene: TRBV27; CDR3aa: ASRPSQGGYEQY
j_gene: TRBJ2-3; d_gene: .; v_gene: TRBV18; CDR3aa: ASSPGSTDTQY
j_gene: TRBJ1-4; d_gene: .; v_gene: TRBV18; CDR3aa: ASSPDRSEKLF
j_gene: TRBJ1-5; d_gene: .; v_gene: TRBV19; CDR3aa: ASWTRDSNQPQH
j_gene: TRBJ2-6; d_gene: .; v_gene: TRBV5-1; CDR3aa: ASSLWGVAGANVLT
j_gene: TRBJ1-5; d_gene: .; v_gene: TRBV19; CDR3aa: ASRQGLYQPQH
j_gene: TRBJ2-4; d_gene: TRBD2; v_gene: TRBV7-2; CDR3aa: ASSPSGSQNIQY
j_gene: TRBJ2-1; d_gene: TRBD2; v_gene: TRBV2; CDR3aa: ASGGRGTSGYNEQF
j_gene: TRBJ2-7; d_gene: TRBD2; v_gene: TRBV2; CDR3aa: AGGLAGLHYEQY
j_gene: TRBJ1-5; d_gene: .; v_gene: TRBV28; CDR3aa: ASGRGGLVQPQH
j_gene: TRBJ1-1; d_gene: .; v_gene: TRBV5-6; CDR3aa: ASSLGEITEAF
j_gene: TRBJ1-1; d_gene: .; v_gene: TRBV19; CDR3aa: ASSIRGVAEAF
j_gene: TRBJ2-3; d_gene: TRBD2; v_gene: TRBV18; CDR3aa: ASSRALAVTDTQY
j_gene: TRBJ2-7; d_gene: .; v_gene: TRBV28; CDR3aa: ASSLFEGGAYEQY
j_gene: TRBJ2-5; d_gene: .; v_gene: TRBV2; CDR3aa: ASRTGWETQY
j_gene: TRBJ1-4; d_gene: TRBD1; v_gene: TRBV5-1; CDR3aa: ASSEAGGQGSEKLF
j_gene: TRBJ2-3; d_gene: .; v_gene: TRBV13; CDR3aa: ASSLSVTASTDTQY
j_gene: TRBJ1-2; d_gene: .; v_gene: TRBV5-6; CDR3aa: ASSFKGQDNYGYT
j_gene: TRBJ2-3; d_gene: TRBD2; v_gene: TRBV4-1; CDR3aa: ASSQPGLVIPDTQY
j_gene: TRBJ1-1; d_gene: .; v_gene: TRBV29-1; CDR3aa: SVGWGREEAF
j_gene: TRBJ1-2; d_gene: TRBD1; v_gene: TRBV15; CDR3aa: ATSNRDRGNYGYT
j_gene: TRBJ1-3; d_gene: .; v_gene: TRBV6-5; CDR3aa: ASSRTYSGNTIY
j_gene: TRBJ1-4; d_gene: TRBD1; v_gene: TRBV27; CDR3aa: ASSADREKDEKLF